This T cell receptor (beta chain) came from a study of cytomegalovirus exposure and HLA in healthy donors. The CDR3 extends over 15 amino acids. The germline CDR1 and CDR2 sequences are SGHRS and YFSETQ. V dropped 4 bases and J dropped 8 bases, with 19 bases sitting between them. The PCR used 60 Vbeta and 13 Jbeta primers. In the authors' workflow: The authors later counted some 76 million unique TCR beta chains, 9.5 million to 11 million of them shared. Assay used: immunoSEQ multiplex PCR; TCRdb lists only in-frame clones, some missing. V and J calls and clone size follow that table, whereas D and trimming were derived from the DNA. The repertoire holds 200,000 to 250,000 clones, about 80% seen once, with approximately 0.63% in the top ten.

The sequenced sample was PBMCs. This TCR came from a young man in good health and CMV-seronegative. V and J are TRBV5-1 and TRBJ1-3, with no clear D. CDR3 in amino acids: CASSPAGPPRDTIYF. Here the CDR3 DNA reads TGCGCCAGCAGCCCGGCGGGCCCCCCTAGAGACACCATATATTTT. Together with reference TRBV5-1 and TRBJ1-3, the CDR3 gives the full variable domain: KAGVTQTPRYLIKTRGQQVTLSCSPISGHRSVSWYQQTPGQGLQFLFEYFSETQRNKGNFPGRFSGRQFSNSRSEMNVSTLELGDSALYLCASSPAGPPRDTIYFGEGSWLTVV.